This T cell receptor (beta chain) comes out of a study of T cell changes during pregnancy in multiple sclerosis (dated by TCRdb to between 2019 and 2020). Looking at the study overall: Changes in the T cell repertoire over the course of pregnancy were examined in this study in women with multiple sclerosis.

The library was generated by the immunoSEQ multiplex PCR assay. In TCRdb, the immuneACCESS table is reduced to in-frame sequences with V and J assigned. These tables do not hold every clone; where another copy was compared, an unresolved V gene accounts for under half, and the others remain unexplained. This sample gives about 69,000 clones in total; 88% of them show up just once. Approximately 3.5% of the sample is taken by the ten largest. A note on this clone: It lacks a known antigen. The sample holds no much larger clone one base away, and base qualities are not on file.

CDR1 and CDR2 were assigned from the germline V gene as KGHSH and LQKENI. The trim is 6 bases for V and 4 bases for J, with a gap of 10 bases between the germline ends. There are 13 amino acids in the CDR3, from cysteine to phenylalanine inclusive. The entry retains the CDR3 DNA only, 39 bases that are in frame from base 1. This clonotype originated in a female donor with multiple sclerosis, enrolled in a pregnancy study. The chain couples TRBV18 to TRBJ2-1; a weak D assignment points to TRBD2 (6 bases agree). Here the sequenced sample was peripheral blood, taken before pregnancy. The bases are TGTGCCAGCTCTTCCGGGGGTTACAATGAGCAGTTCTTC. Its translation is CASSSGGYNEQFF.